These T cell receptor beta chains were read from a single sample in a study of control samples from healthy donors and cancer patients. Sequenced by immunoSEQ multiplex PCR; TCRdb stores in-frame clones only, minus some. The sample lists 90,000 or so clones, about 82% occurring once. The specimen sequenced was blood. All receptors come from a man aged 25 to 40 in good health. Both conserved end residues are part of each CDR3. The D gene is left open where the match is weak. Clone size is shown for a subset of rows, as once, few, many or a class of expanded clone.

D,V,size,J,DNA,CDR3
TRBD1,TRBV6-6,-,TRBJ2-2,TGTGCCAGCAGTCGTATGGGTTTACAGGGGTTCACCGGGGAGCTGTTTTTT,CASSRMGLQGFTGELFF
TRBD2,TRBV9,-,TRBJ2-5,TGTGCCAGCAGCGTAGGGGCGGGGGGGCCGCAAGAGACCCAGTACTTC,CASSVGAGGPQETQYF
-,TRBV12-3/TRBV12-4,-,TRBJ1-1,TGTGCCAGCAGTCCCTCAGTGAACACTGAAGCTTTCTTT,CASSPSVNTEAFF
-,TRBV12-3/TRBV12-4,-,TRBJ2-1,TGTGCCAGCAGACGACAGGTTTTAGGGGAGCAGTTCTTC,CASRRQVLGEQFF
TRBD1,TRBV5-6,-,TRBJ2-4,TGTGCCAGCAGACGTGGACAGGGGGCTTCCAAAAACATTCAGTACTTC,CASRRGQGASKNIQYF
-,TRBV19,-,TRBJ1-2,TGTGCCAGTAGACCTCGGGCAACTTTCGTCTATGGCTACACCTTC,CASRPRATFVYGYTF
TRBD1,TRBV14,-,TRBJ1-1,TGTGCCAGCAGCCGAGTTCCCGGGACAGCGAACACTGAAGCTTTCTTT,CASSRVPGTANTEAFF
-,TRBV6-5,-,TRBJ1-1,TGTGCCAGCAGAAGACCGAACACTGAAGCTTTCTTT,CASRRPNTEAFF
-,TRBV6-6,-,TRBJ1-4,TGTGCCAGCAGTTACGGGGGGGCTTATGAAAAACTGTTTTTT,CASSYGGAYEKLFF
TRBD2,TRBV7-3,-,TRBJ2-1,TGTGCCAGCAGCCCTCAAAGGACTAGCGGGGGTAACAATGAGCAGTTCTTC,CASSPQRTSGGNNEQFF
-,TRBV3-1/TRBV3-2,-,TRBJ1-1,TGTGCCAGCAGCCAAAGGGGCCGGGGGTTAACTGAAGCTTTCTTT,CASSQRGRGLTEAFF
-,TRBV5-1,-,TRBJ2-1,TGCGCCAGCAGCCCCCGTGAGGGGCAATCCTACAATGAGCAGTTCTTC,CASSPREGQSYNEQFF
TRBD1,TRBV4-2,-,TRBJ1-4,TGTGCCAGCAGCCAACTAACGGGACAGGGAGAAGAAAAACTGTTTTTT,CASSQLTGQGEEKLFF
TRBD1,TRBV11-2,once,TRBJ2-4,TGTGCCAGCAGCTTAGATATTAGGGACAGACTTCCTCTAGCCAAAAACATTCAGTACTTC,CASSLDIRDRLPLAKNIQYF
-,TRBV6-5,medium-sized,TRBJ1-1,TGTGCCAGCAGGCTTGCACCCGACAGATACACTGAAGCTTTCTTT,CASRLAPDRYTEAFF
-,TRBV6-6,-,TRBJ1-1,TGTGCCAGTGGGTGGGTCGGGTCGTTATCGGCTTTCTTT,CASGWVGSLSAFF
-,TRBV9,-,TRBJ1-2,TGTGCCAGCAGCTCCCGACAGTCCGGCGGCTACACCTTC,CASSSRQSGGYTF
TRBD1,TRBV11-2,-,TRBJ1-1,TGTGCCAGCAGCTTAGAGGGACAGGTGAACACTGAAGCTTTCTTT,CASSLEGQVNTEAFF
-,TRBV5-1,-,TRBJ2-2,TGCGCCAGCAGCTTTGGAACAGGGACCGGGGAGCTGTTTTTT,CASSFGTGTGELFF
-,TRBV30,-,TRBJ2-4,TGTGCCTGGAGCTCGCAGGGCTTATTTGACATTCAGTACTTC,CAWSSQGLFDIQYF